This TCR beta chain was sequenced for a study of shared clonotypes between healthy human individuals. Data came from immunoSEQ multiplex PCR; TCRdb stores just in-frame clones and leaves some out. The data show 230,000 or so clones, approximately 70% seen once. The sample consisted of memory CD4+ T cells sorted from blood. This sample's subset: CD45RA-negative fraction. The receptor comes from a man younger than 40 in good health.

The CDR3 protein is CASRAGLVPLYGYTF. The CDR3 coding sequence is TGTGCCAGTAGGGCGGGCCTTGTCCCTCTCTATGGCTACACCTTC. The gene calls are TRBV19 and TRBJ1-2; D is uncertain. Deletions cut 6 bases from V and 4 bases from J, with 18 bases between. This CDR3 region has 15 residues. The germline CDR1 and CDR2 sequences are LNHDA and SQIVND (reference sequence).